In this sample, the clone carrying this T cell receptor beta chain is large. Its antigen is as yet unknown. Cells sorted as Tregs were CD4+, CD25+ and CD127-/low. TRBV12-4/TRBJ1-2 clonotypes were amplified with adaptor-ligated barcode primers. TCRdb independently ran MiXCR on the multiplex PCR reads; one entry per CDR3 protein. Of 500 to 800 distinct CDR3 sequences in the sample, roughly 5% were seen once. Study-wide results and limits: Greatest tumor Treg TCR overlap was with tumor naive CD4+ cells. Naive CD4+ cells shared around an eighth of tumor Treg sequences.

Trimming removed 8 bases at V and 4 bases at J, with 14 bases between. This CDR3 comprises 13 residues. The sample consisted of tumor-infiltrating Tregs sorted from the breast tumor. The receptor comes from a female donor with breast cancer. This sequence joins TRBV12-3 or TRBV12-4 and TRBJ1-2; D gene unclear. This chain's CDR3 is CASGGELGYGYTF. The CDR3 DNA sequence: TGTGCCAGCGGTGGTGAGCTCGGCTATGGCTACACCTTC.